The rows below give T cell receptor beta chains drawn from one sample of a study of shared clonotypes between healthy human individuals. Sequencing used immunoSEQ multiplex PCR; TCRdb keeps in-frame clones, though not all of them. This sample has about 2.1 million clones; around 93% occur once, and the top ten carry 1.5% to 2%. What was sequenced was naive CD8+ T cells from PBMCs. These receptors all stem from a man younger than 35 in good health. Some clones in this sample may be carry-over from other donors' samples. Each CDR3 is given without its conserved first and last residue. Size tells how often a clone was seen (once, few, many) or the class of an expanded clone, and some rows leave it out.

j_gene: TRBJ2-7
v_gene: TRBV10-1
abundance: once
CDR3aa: ASSERTGYAPYEQY

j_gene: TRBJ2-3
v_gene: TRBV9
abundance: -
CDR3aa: ASSARPGPRGTDTQY

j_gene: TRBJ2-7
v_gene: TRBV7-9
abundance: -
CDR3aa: ASSPRGRAYEQY

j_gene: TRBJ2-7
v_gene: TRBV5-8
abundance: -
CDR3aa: ASSLSPSSYEQY

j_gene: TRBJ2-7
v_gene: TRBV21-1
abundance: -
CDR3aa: ASSPPAGGPFFEQY

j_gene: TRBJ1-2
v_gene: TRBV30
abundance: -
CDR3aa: AWSQGDGYT

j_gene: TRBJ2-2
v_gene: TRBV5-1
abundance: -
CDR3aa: ASSLVKVGGELF

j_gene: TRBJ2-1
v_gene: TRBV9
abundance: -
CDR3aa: ASSVELAGGGEQF

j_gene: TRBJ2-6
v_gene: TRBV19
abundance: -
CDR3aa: ASNDRRGSGANVLT

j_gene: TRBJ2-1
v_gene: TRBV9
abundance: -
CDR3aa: ASSVGLAGNNEQF

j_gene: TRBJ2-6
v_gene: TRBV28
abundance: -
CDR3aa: ASRYQGVSSGANVLT

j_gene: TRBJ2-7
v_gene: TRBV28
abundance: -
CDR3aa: ASSRVAGTYEQY

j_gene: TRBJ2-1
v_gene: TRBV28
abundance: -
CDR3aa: ASRRADTDNEQF

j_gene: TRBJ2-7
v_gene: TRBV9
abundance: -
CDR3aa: ASSPQGPDEQY

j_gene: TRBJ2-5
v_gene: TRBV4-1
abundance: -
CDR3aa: ASSQSGLAGDY

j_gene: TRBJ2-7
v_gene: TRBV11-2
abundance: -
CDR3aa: ASTSSVYEQY

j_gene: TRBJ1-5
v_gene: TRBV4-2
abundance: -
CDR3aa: ASSQEGQFNQPQH

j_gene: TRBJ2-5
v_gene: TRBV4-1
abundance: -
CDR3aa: ASSQGPGGGGETQY

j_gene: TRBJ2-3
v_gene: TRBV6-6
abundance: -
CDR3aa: ASSSRTSGSIDTQY

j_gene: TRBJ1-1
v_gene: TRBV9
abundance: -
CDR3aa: ASSAGGMNTEAF

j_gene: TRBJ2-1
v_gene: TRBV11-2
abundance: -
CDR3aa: ASSLRTTKRAGGPEQF

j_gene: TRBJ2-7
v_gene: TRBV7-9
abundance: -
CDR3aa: ASSTGTGTYEQY

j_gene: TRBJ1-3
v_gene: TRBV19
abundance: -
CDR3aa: ASSIGHGYDGNTIY

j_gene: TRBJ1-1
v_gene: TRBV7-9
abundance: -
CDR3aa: ASSLEFTGDNTEAF

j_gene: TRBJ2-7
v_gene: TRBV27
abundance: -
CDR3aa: ASGRRGQHYEQY

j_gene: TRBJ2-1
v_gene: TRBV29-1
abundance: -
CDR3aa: SVEGLTGPSYNEQF

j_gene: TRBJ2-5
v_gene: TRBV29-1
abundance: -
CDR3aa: SVDTRVETQY

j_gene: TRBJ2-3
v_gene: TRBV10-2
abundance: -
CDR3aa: ASSFTSYSDTQY

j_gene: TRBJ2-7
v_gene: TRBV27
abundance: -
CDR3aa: ASRGQGWAEQY

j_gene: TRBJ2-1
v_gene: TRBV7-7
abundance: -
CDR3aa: ASSFGSVGEQF

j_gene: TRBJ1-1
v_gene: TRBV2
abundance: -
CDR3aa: AVRLPEAF

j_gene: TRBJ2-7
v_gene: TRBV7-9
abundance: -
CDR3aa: ASSLERERYEQY

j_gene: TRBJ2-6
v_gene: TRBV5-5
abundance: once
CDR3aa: ASSLWTGFSGANVLT

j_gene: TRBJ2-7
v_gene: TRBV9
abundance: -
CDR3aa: ASSSGLAGANEQY

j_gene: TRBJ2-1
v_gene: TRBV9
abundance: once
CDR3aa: ASSQRGTSGSGAYNEQF

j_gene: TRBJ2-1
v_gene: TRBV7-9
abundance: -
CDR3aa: ASSLETGLADYNEQF

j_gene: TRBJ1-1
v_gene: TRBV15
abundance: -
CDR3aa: ATSRARDAGWDAF

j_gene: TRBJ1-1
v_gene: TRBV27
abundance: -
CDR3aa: ASSTFQNTEAF

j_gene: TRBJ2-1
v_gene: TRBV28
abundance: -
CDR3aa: ASSRGGTSNEQF

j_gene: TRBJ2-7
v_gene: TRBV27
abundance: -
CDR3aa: ASSSLTLLYEQY

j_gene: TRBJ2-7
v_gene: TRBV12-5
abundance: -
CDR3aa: ASGITPYEQY

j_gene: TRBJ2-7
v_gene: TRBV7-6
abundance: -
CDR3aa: ASSLSSGRSLA

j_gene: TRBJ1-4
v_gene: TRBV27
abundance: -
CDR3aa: ASRGTGYEKLF

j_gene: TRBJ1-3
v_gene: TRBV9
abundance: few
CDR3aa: ASSTQGAQVSGNTIY

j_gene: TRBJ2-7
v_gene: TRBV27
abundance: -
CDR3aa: ASSPGTSPYEQY